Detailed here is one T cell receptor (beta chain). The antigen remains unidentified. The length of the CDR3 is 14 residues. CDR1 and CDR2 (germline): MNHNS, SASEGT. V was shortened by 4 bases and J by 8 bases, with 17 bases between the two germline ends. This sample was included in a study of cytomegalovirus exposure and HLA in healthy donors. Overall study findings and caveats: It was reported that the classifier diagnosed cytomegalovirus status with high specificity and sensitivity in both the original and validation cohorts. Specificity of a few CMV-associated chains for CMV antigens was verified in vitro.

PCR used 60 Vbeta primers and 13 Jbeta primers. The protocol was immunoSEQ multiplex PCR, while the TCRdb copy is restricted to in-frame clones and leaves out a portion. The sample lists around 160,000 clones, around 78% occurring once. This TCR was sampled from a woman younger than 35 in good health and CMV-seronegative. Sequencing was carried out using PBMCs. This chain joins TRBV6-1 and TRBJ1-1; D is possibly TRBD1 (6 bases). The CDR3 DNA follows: TGTGCCAGCAGTGCCGCAGGGGCGCAGCTGGAAGCTTTCTTT. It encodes CASSAAGAQLEAFF.